This TCR beta chain was identified in a study of CD8 T cells in ankylosing spondylitis (dated by TCRdb to about 2017). In terms of the full investigation: The study set out to find disease-linked TCR variants by profiling T cell receptor beta repertoires in ankylosing spondylitis patients and healthy donors. Peripheral blood was sampled, and synovial fluid was also collected from ankylosing spondylitis patients. In total, the full study cohort was made up of approximately 99 healthy donors and about two dozen ankylosing spondylitis patients. General study outcomes and caveats: The disease-linked clones had a CD8+ phenotype and were found at relatively low frequencies in peripheral blood. Blood from ankylosing spondylitis patients appeared to be characterized by a TCR beta motif made up of several highly homologous amino acid variants. The disease-linked clones were reported as significantly enriched in matched synovial fluid samples from ankylosing spondylitis patients. Some TCR beta motif variants had previously been reported in synovial fluid and blood of reactive arthritis patients, which suggested common disease-initiation mechanisms.

With respect to this clonotype: Its cognate antigen has yet to be identified. Within one base of it there is no much larger clone, and no base qualities were kept.

The run used an Illumina HiSeq 2500. Quantitative 5'-RACE with molecular barcodes was the method used to prepare the TCR beta libraries. The paper's data handling went like this. To identify disease-linked TCR variants, a new computational method was used, one built on a probabilistic model of VDJ rearrangement. Clones were called with MiXCR by TCRdb after fastp trimmed the public reads at Q25, and only in-frame beta chains were retained. Rows are unified per CDR3 protein, each entry keeping the most common DNA and genes. None of the V and J calls come from the authors' own analysis; TCRdb made them. Here the sample has about 540,000 distinct CDR3 sequences; roughly 13% occur a single time. The top ten clonotypes cover under 7.5% of the sample. The CDR3 measures 14 amino acids from cysteine to phenylalanine. Just CDR3 DNA is preserved here, 42 bases in frame from base 1. Reading the germline V gene (reference sequence) gives CDR1 PRHDT and CDR2 FYEKMQ. The V end loses 5 bases and the J end loses 4 bases, and a stretch of 14 bases separates them.

Recombination linked TRBV13 to TRBJ1-2; the D gene identity is not certain. This receptor was obtained from a male donor with ankylosing spondylitis. The specimen sequenced was blood, either unsorted or a sorted T cell fraction (not recorded which). The nucleotide sequence reads TGTGCCAGCAGCCGGCCCCGGGTGGTCTATGGCTACACCTTC. It translates to CASSRPRVVYGYTF.